This TCR beta chain came from a study of identifying expanded T cells in peripheral blood. Findings of the study overall: Differentially abundant clones: roughly 1.3 between replicates, about 17 at around 14 days, 18 to 20 at four. Roughly two-week clone count variance significantly increased as total template count grew.

This table comes from immunoSEQ multiplex PCR, and its TCRdb copy is limited to in-frame clones, with some not included. The table lists more than 50,000 clones, over 75% of them singletons, with about 18% in the top ten. Points on this clone: What it binds is unknown.

Collection occurred without any documented infections or immune events in donors. The V and J ends lost 7 bases and 2 bases, in that order; junction bases with no gene match: 5. This CDR3 region has 14 residues. Germline V CDR1 and CDR2: SGHRS, YFSETQ. The sequence came from a person aged 18-69 years in good health. Sequenced input: blood. The chain combines TRBV5-1 with TRBJ2-3; TRBD2 aligns across 9 bases. The CDR3 nucleotides are TGCGCCAGCGAGCGGGGGGCCACCACAGATACGCAGTATTTT. It encodes CASERGATTDTQYF. The full variable domain, its missing parts supplied by reference TRBV5-1 and TRBJ2-3, is KAGVTQTPRYLIKTRGQQVTLSCSPISGHRSVSWYQQTPGQGLQFLFEYFSETQRNKGNFPGRFSGRQFSNSRSEMNVSTLELGDSALYLCASERGATTDTQYFGPGTRLTVL.